This T cell receptor beta chain was sequenced for a study of T cells after yellow fever vaccination. This CDR3 contains 18 residues. V dropped 7 bases and J dropped 8; count of bases not matched to a gene: 23. Germline V gene sequence: CDR1 SGHAT, CDR2 FQNNGV. MiXCR, run by TCRdb on the 5' RACE reads, gives a single entry per CDR3 protein. The sample carries under 550,000 distinct CDR3 sequences, less than 25% recorded once. The TCR originated in a man aged 18 to 30 who received the YFV17D yellow fever vaccine. The sequenced sample was PBMCs, obtained about 20 days after the first yellow fever vaccination. The chain links TRBV11-2 to TRBJ2-1; 7 bases line up with TRBD1. The CDR3 DNA reads TGTGCCAGCAAAGACGGTAGGGGGACAGCCATTAGGCCGCATGAGCAGTTCTTC. Amino acids: CASKDGRGTAIRPHEQFF.